Listed here are 20 T cell receptor beta chains from one sample, sequenced in a study of blood T cell repertoires in COVID-19 (dated by TCRdb to the early 2020s). Library preparation employed the immunoSEQ multiplex PCR assay. The clones in this table, taken by TCRdb from immuneACCESS, are in-frame only. Not every clone is retained; where verified, under half of the shortfall comes from an unresolved V gene, and the cause of the rest is unknown. This sample comprises some 410,000 clones, around 87% of them detected only once. The top ten clones comprise around 0.91% of the sample. The sequenced sample was PBMCs or T cells enriched from blood (not recorded which). These receptors originate from a woman aged 25 to 39 with acute COVID-19.

V gene TRBV12-3 or TRBV12-4 combines with J gene TRBJ2-7; D remains unclear. The CDR3 is made up of 12 amino acids. Trimming removed 0 bases from V and 6 bases from J, with 6 bases in between. The CDR3 loop is CASSLAPGEQYF. In DNA form, the CDR3 reads TGTGCCAGCAGTTTAGCCCCGGGCGAGCAGTACTTC.

This clone was counted once. The chain carries TRBV5-1 and TRBJ2-2; D possibly corresponds to TRBD1 (6 bases). V was pared by 4 bases and J by 6 bases, with 19 bases between. The CDR3 contains 16 residues. CDR1 SGHRS and CDR2 YFSETQ come from the germline V gene. CDR3 in DNA: TGCGCCAGCAGCCCCCGACAGGATAAGGCTGCCGGGGAGCTGTTTTTT. Protein sequence: CASSPRQDKAAGELFF. Complete variable domain (other parts from reference TRBV5-1 and TRBJ2-2): KAGVTQTPRYLIKTRGQQVTLSCSPISGHRSVSWYQQTPGQGLQFLFEYFSETQRNKGNFPGRFSGRQFSNSRSEMNVSTLELGDSALYLCASSPRQDKAAGELFFGEGSRLTVL.

This chain uses TRBV7-2 with TRBJ1-1, with D possibly TRBD1 on 6 matching bases. The CDR3 length is 15 residues. Germline V gene lookup returns CDR1 SGHTA and CDR2 FQGNSA. The ends were cut back, 1 base at V and 0 bases at J, with 9 bases in the middle. CDR3 nucleotides: TGTGCCAGCAGCTTAGTTACAGGGCTGAACACTGAAGCTTTCTTT. Protein product: CASSLVTGLNTEAFF.

This clone was picked up one time. The V gene is TRBV10-3, the J gene TRBJ2-3, with TRBD2 matching over 12 bases. CDR1 is ENHRY and CDR2 is SYGVKD in the germline V gene. The CDR3 totals 18 residues. With V trimmed by 1 base and J by 3 bases, 8 bases remained unmatched. CDR3 DNA sequence: TGTGCCATCAGTGAGTTCATGACTAGCGGGGGTGCGACAGATACGCAGTATTTT. It translates to CAISEFMTSGGATDTQYF.

This clone was picked up a small number of times. This chain uses TRBV9 with TRBJ2-7; 7 nucleotides align to TRBD1. V lost 6 bases and J lost 2; bases outside the gene matches: 5. Germline V gene sequence: CDR1 SGDLS, CDR2 YYNGEE. The CDR3 loop spans 13 amino acids. CDR3 bases: TGTGCCAGCAACCAGGGGGAAGCCTACGAGCAGTACTTC. As protein: CASNQGEAYEQYF.

The CDR3 here is CASSLGSPNTEAFF. CDR3 DNA sequence: TGCGCCAGCAGCTTGGGGAGTCCGAACACTGAAGCTTTCTTT. The V gene is TRBV5-1, the J gene TRBJ1-1, with D hard to call. Germline CDR1 is SGHRS and CDR2 is YFSETQ. CDR3 length: 14 amino acids. Trimming stripped 0 bases from V and 1 base from J, with 7 bases between.

This chain connects TRBV4-3 to TRBJ1-1, with 8 bases fitting TRBD1. Germline CDR1 reads LGHNA; CDR2 reads YSLEER. The CDR3 has 15 amino acids. The V gene end was trimmed by 2 bases and the J gene end by 1 base; junction bases not matched to a gene: 3. The CDR3 spells CASSQTGQGNTEAFF. The CDR3 coding sequence is TGCGCCAGCAGCCAAACTGGACAGGGGAACACTGAAGCTTTCTTT.

CDR3 residues: CASSFSRERPNTEAFF. DNA of the CDR3: TGTGCCAGCAGTTTCAGCCGGGAGAGGCCGAACACTGAAGCTTTCTTT. This chain joins TRBV6-2 or TRBV6-3 and TRBJ1-1; D remains ambiguous. The germline V gene encodes CDR1 MNHEY and CDR2 SVGEGT. Trimming cost V 4 bases and J 1 base, with 16 bases left between them. The CDR3 consists of 16 residues.

The chain employs TRBV5-1 and TRBJ1-2; 9 bases agree with TRBD1. The V and J ends lost 4 bases and 3 bases, in that order; junction bases with no gene match: 4. Germline CDR1 SGHRS, CDR2 YFSETQ. The length of the CDR3 is 14 residues. Here the CDR3 DNA reads TGCGCCAGCAGCGGCGGGACAGGGTACTATGGCTACACCTTC. Its protein product is CASSGGTGYYGYTF.

The V gene is TRBV10-3, the J gene TRBJ2-7, with D possibly being TRBD2 (6 bases). CDR3 length: 14 amino acids. With 10 bases removed from V and 5 bases from J, the gap between germline ends came to 21 bases. Germline loops: CDR1 ENHRY, CDR2 SYGVKD. This CDR3 reads CATGRRSEVNEQYF. The CDR3 region has the DNA TGTGCCACCGGGAGACGATCAGAGGTTAACGAGCAGTACTTC.

The chain is built from TRBV19 and TRBJ1-6; D is unresolved. The CDR3 is 15 residues long. The germline V gene has CDR1 LNHDA and CDR2 SQIVND (reference sequence). V was pared by 4 bases and J by 9 bases, with 16 bases between. In DNA, the CDR3 is TGTGCCAGTAGTAGTCGAGAGAGGCCCTTTTCACCCCTCCACTTT. It codes for CASSSRERPFSPLHF.

This sequence joins TRBV10-3 and TRBJ1-2; 9 bases are a match to TRBD1. CDR1 is ENHRY and CDR2 is SYGVKD in the germline V gene. The CDR3 is 15 amino acids. J was trimmed by 5 bases and V by 0 bases; bases with no gene match: 4. CDR3 sequence: CAISESLGTGYGYTF. The CDR3 nucleotides read TGTGCCATCAGTGAGTCTTTGGGGACAGGGTATGGCTACACCTTC.

This chain joins TRBV7-9 and TRBJ2-1; 10 positions match TRBD2. The trim removed 1 base at V and 4 bases at J, leaving 1 base unmatched. Germline assignment: CDR1 SEHNR and CDR2 FQNEAQ (reference sequence). This CDR3 contains 15 residues. CDR3 DNA sequence: TGTGCCAGCAGCTTAGGTAGCGGGGGGTACAATGAGCAGTTCTTC. This translates into CASSLGSGGYNEQFF.

The CDR3 DNA reads TGTGCCAGCAGACCTACAGGGCGGGAGCAGTACTTC. It specifies CASRPTGREQYF. The J gene is TRBJ2-7, the V gene TRBV6-5; possibly TRBD1 for D (6 bases). The V gene lost 6 bases and the J gene lost 7 bases, with 13 bases spanning the gap. The CDR3 totals 12 residues. Germline CDR1 is MNHEY and CDR2 is SVGAGI.

The chain joins TRBV27 to TRBJ1-2; 7 bases align to TRBD1. From germline, CDR1 is MNHEY and CDR2 SMNVEV (reference sequence). The CDR3 contains 13 residues. J lost 10 bases, V lost 5 bases, and 10 bases had no gene match. The CDR3 nucleotides are TGTGCCAGCAGTGACAGGGTAGGCAGACTCTACACCTTC. The encoded protein is CASSDRVGRLYTF.

The chain employs TRBV4-1 and TRBJ2-1; D may be TRBD2 (6 bases). The V and J ends lost 1 base and 4 bases respectively, with 11 bases between them. CDR3 length equals 15 residues. Per germline, CDR1 MGHRA and CDR2 YSYEKL. Here the CDR3 reads CASSQVGTSYNEQFF. The CDR3 coding sequence is TGCGCCAGCAGCCAAGTTGGGACTTCTTACAATGAGCAGTTCTTC.

The rearrangement uses TRBV2 and TRBJ1-5; D remains unclear. CDR3 length: 15 residues. The ends were cut back, 2 bases at V and 0 bases at J, with 8 bases in the middle. Germline lookup yields CDR1 SNHLY and CDR2 FYNNEI. Here the CDR3 DNA reads TGTGCCAGCAGTGAATATTATAATAGCAATCAGCCCCAGCATTTT. This gives the protein CASSEYYNSNQPQHF.

Note on this clone: At the DNA level, this CDR3 is encoded by other sequences in the same sample as well. V is TRBV7-9 and J is TRBJ2-7; 9 bases are shared with TRBD1. The CDR3 runs 13 residues. Germline values: CDR1 SEHNR, CDR2 FQNEAQ (reference sequence). V shed 4 bases and J 4 bases; nucleotides not matched to a gene: 2. The CDR3 loop reads CASSSTGGYEQYF. CDR3 nucleotides: TGTGCCAGCAGCTCGACAGGGGGGTACGAGCAGTACTTC.

This clone was detected only once. This chain uses TRBV29-1 with TRBJ1-2; D may be TRBD1 (5 bases). The CDR3 runs 20 residues. V lost 3 bases and J 5 bases, leaving 34 bases between the germline ends. CDR1 and CDR2 (germline): SQVTM, ANQGSEA. The CDR3 DNA reads TGCAGCGTTGATAGTATTGGGGCAGGGCCTGCACCCGCAAGGGATTATGGCTACACCTTC. This gives the protein CSVDSIGAGPAPARDYGYTF.

The rearrangement uses TRBV20-1 and TRBJ2-4, with D perhaps matching TRBD2 (5 bases). In germline, CDR1 is DFQATT, CDR2 SNEGSKA (reference sequence). This CDR3 contains 17 residues. V lost 4 bases and J lost 0, with 19 bases in between. The CDR3 loop is CSAIEVTGKLAKNIQYF. CDR3 bases: TGCAGTGCTATTGAGGTTACCGGGAAACTAGCCAAAAACATTCAGTACTTC.